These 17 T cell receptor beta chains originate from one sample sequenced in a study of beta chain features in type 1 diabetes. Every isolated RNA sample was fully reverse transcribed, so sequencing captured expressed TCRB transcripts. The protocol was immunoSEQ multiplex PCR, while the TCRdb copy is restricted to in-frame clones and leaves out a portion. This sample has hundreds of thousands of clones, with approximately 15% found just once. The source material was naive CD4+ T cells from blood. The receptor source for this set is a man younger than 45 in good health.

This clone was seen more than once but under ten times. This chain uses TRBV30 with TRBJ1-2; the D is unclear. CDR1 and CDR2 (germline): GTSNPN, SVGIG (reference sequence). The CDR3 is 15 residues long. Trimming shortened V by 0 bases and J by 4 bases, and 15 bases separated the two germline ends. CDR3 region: CAWSVLASPLYGYTF. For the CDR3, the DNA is TGTGCCTGGAGTGTACTCGCCTCCCCCCTCTATGGCTACACCTTC. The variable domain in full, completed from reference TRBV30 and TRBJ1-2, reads SQTIHQWPATLVQPVGSPLSLECTVEGTSNPNLYWYRQAAGRGLQLLFYSVGIGQISSEVPQNLSASRPQDRQFILSSKKLLLSDSGFYLCAWSVLASPLYGYTFGSGTRLTVV.

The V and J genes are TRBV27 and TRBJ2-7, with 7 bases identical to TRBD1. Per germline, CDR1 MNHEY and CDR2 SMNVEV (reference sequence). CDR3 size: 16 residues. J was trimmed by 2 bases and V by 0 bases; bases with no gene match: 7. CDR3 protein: CASSLSPDRNTYEQYF. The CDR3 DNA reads TGTGCCAGCAGTTTATCGCCGGACAGGAATACCTACGAGCAGTACTTC.

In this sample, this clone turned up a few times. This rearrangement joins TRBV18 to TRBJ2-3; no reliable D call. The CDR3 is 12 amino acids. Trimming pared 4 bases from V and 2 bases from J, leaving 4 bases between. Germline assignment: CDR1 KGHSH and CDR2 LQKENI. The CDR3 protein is CASSLLTDTQYF. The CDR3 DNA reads TGTGCCAGCTCACTACTCACAGATACGCAGTATTTT.

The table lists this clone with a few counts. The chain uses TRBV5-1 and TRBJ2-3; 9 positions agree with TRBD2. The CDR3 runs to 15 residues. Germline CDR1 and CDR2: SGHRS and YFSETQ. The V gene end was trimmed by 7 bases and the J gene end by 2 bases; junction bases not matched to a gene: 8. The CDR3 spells CASQQLAGSTDTQYF. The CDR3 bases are TGCGCCAGCCAACAGCTAGCGGGATCCACAGATACGCAGTATTTT.

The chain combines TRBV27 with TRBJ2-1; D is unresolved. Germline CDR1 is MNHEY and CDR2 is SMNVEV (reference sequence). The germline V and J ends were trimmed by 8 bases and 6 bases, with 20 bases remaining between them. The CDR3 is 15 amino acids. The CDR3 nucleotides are TGTGCCAGCGGGCTTTGGATAGCCCCCCCCAATGAGCAGTTCTTC. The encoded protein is CASGLWIAPPNEQFF.

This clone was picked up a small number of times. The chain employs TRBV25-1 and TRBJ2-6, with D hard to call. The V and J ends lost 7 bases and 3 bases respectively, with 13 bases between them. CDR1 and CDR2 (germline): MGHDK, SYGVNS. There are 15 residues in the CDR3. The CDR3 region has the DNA TGTGCCAGCACGGAGACCTCCTTTGGGGCCAACGTCCTGACTTTC. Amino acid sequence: CASTETSFGANVLTF.

CDR3 DNA sequence: TGTGCCTGGAGTTTCGCGTCTTCCAATCAGCCCCAGCATTTT. Its protein product is CAWSFASSNQPQHF. This chain links TRBV30 with TRBJ1-5; D is undetermined. V lost 2 bases and J 3 bases, leaving 11 bases between the germline ends. CDR1 is GTSNPN and CDR2 is SVGIG in the germline V gene (reference sequence). The CDR3 runs to 14 residues.

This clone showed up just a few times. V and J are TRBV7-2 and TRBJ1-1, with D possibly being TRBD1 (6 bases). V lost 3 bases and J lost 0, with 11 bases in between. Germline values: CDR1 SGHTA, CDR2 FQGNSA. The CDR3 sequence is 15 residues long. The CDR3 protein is CASSLGAVMNTEAFF. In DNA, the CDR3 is TGTGCCAGCAGCTTGGGGGCGGTTATGAACACTGAAGCTTTCTTT.

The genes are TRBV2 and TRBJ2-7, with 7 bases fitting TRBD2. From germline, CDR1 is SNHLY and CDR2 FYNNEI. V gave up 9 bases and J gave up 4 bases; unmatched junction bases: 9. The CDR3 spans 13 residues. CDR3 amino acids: CASLELAQYEQYV. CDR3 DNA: TGTGCCAGTCTCGAACTAGCGCAGTACGAGCAGTACGTC.

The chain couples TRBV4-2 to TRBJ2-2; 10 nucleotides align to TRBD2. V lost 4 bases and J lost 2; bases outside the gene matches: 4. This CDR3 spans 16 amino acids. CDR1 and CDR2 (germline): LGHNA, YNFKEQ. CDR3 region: CASSRIAGGNTGELFF. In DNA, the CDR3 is TGTGCCAGCAGCCGTATAGCGGGAGGCAACACCGGGGAGCTGTTTTTT.

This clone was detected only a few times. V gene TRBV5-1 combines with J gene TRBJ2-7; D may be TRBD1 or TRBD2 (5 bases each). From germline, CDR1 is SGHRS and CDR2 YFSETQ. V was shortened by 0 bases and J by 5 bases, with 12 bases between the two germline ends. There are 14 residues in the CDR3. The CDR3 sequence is CASSLGFRGDEQYF. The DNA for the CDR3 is TGCGCCAGCAGCTTGGGGTTTAGAGGGGACGAGCAGTACTTC.

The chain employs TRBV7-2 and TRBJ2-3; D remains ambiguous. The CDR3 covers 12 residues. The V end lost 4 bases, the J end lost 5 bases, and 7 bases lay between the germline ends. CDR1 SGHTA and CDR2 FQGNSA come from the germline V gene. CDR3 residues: CASSSAGDTQYF. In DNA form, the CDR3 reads TGTGCCAGCAGCTCGGCAGGAGATACGCAGTATTTT.

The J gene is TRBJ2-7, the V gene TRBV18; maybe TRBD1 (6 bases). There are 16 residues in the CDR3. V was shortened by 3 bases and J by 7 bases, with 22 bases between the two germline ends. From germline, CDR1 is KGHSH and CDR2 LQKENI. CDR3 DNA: TGTGCCAGCTCACCCGGGGACACCGGTGATCTCGGGGAGCAGTACTTC. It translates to CASSPGDTGDLGEQYF.

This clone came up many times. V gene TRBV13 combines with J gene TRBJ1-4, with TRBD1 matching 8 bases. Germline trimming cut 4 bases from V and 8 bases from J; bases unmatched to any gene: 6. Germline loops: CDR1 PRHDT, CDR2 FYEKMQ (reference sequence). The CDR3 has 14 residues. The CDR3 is CASSSRGLGEKLFF. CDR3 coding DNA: TGTGCCAGCAGCTCCAGGGGGCTCGGCGAAAAACTGTTTTTT.

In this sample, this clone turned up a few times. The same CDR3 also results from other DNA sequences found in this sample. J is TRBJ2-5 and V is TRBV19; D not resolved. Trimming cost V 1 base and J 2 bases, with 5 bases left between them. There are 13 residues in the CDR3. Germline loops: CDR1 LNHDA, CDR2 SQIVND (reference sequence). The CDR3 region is CASSIGRQETQYF. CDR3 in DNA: TGTGCCAGTAGTATAGGGCGGCAAGAGACCCAGTACTTC.

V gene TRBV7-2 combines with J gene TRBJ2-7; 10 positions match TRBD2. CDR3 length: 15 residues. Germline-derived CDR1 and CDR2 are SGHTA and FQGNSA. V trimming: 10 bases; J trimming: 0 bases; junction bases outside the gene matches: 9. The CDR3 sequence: CATGIAGGSSYEQYF. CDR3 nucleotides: TGTGCCACCGGGATAGCGGGGGGCTCCTCCTACGAGCAGTACTTC.

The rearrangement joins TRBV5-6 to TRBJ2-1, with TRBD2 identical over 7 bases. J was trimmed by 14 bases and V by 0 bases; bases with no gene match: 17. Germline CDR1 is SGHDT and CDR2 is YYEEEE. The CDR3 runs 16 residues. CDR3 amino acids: CASSLGSRGSGAVEFF. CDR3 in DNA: TGTGCCAGCAGCTTGGGATCTCGCGGGAGTGGCGCTGTGGAGTTCTTC.